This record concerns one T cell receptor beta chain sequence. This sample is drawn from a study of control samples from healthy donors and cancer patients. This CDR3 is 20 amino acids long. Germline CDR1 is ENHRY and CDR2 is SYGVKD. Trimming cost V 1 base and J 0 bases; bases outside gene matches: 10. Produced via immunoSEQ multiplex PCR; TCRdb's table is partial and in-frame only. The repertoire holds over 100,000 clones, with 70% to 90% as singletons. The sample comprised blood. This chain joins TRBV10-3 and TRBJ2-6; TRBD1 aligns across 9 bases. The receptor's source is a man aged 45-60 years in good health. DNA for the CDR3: TGTGCCATCAGTGAGTTTGCTCCTGGGACAGGGATCTCTGGGGCCAACGTCCTGACTTTC. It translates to CAISEFAPGTGISGANVLTF.